A single sample is the source of the 10 T cell receptor beta chains below, sequenced in a study of T cell repertoires in cytomegalovirus infection. TCRdb independently ran MiXCR on the reads; one entry per CDR3 protein. Here the sample spans roughly 920,000 distinct CDR3 sequences, less than 35% being singletons. Their target antigens are unknown. The sample was cultured CD8+ T cells from PBMCs, taken from culture after CMV antigen stimulation. Source of these receptors: a human donor in good health (CMV status not recorded). Some clones in this sample may be carry-over from other donors' samples.

The chain carries TRBV27 and TRBJ1-1; D not resolved. Germline values: CDR1 MNHEY, CDR2 SMNVEV (reference sequence). The CDR3 has 13 residues. The V end was cut by 6 bases, the J end by 3 bases, with 11 bases between. The CDR3 sequence: CASSSDTDTEAFF. The CDR3 region has the DNA TGTGCCAGCAGCTCCGATACTGACACTGAAGCTTTCTTT.

Of note for this clonotype: A much larger clone sits a single nucleotide away, making a read error possible. This chain links TRBV7-3 with TRBJ2-3, with TRBD2 matching 8 bases. The CDR3 has 15 amino acids. Per germline, CDR1 SGHTA and CDR2 FQGTGA. The CDR3 region has the DNA TGTGCCAGCGGCTTAAGCGGGGGTAGCACAGATACGCAGTATTTT. Translated, it gives CASGLSGGSTDTQYF. Supplemented by reference TRBV7-3 and TRBJ2-3, the full variable domain reads GAGVSQTPSNKVTEKGKYVELRCDPISGHTALYWYRQSLGQGPEFLIYFQGTGAADDSGLPNDRFFAVRPEGSVSTLKIQRTERGDSAVYLCASGLSGGSTDTQYFGPGTRLTVL.

The CDR3 DNA is TGTGCCAGCAGTTTGAGCATAGGGTGGCGAAGGGACACCGGGGAGCTGTTTTTT. Translation: CASSLSIGWRRDTGELFF. The J gene is TRBJ2-2, the V gene TRBV27, with D uncertain. Trimming removed 3 bases from V and 3 bases from J, with 20 bases in between. This CDR3 comprises 18 residues. The germline V gene encodes CDR1 MNHEY and CDR2 SMNVEV (reference sequence).

This clonotype was seen a handful of times. The chain uses TRBV7-6 and TRBJ1-1; 8 bases line up with TRBD1. V trimming: 2 bases; J trimming: 3 bases; junction bases outside the gene matches: 8. Germline V gene data show CDR1 as SGHVS and CDR2 as FNYEAQ. This CDR3 comprises 16 residues. Here the CDR3 DNA reads TGTGCCAGCAGCTTAAGGCAGGGGGCCTTGGACACTGAAGCTTTCTTT. Translated: CASSLRQGALDTEAFF.

The chain employs TRBV5-4 and TRBJ2-1, with 11 nucleotides matching TRBD2. The J segment lost 0 bases and the V segment lost 4 bases, leaving 9 bases of the junction unmatched. This CDR3 has 18 residues. CDR1 is SGHNT, CDR2 YYREEE, per germline (reference sequence). Here the CDR3 DNA reads TGTGCCAGCAGCCCGGGACTAGCGGTCCTGAGCTCCTACAATGAGCAGTTCTTC. This codes for CASSPGLAVLSSYNEQFF.

This clonotype was observed once. Germline and junction disagree at one end, which may indicate a read error. The V call is TRBV4-1, the J call TRBJ1-5; D gene ambiguous. Per the germline V gene, CDR1 is MGHRA and CDR2 is YSYEKL. CDR3 length equals 16 residues. CDR3 residues: CASSQDLGERFQPQHF. Here the CDR3 DNA reads TGTGCCAGCAGCCAAGATCTCGGGGAGCGGTTTCAGCCCCAGCATTTT.

J is TRBJ1-1 and V is TRBV7-4, with D unclear. The germline V gene encodes CDR1 SGHVT and CDR2 SQSDAQ. The CDR3 length is 12 residues. V was pared by 4 bases and J by 8 bases, with 11 bases between. The CDR3 DNA sequence: TGTGCCAGCAGCTCGACCACCTGGGAAGCTTTCTTT. This encodes CASSSTTWEAFF. Filled out from reference TRBV7-4 and TRBJ1-1, the complete variable domain reads GAGVSQSPRYKVAKRGRDVALRCDSISGHVTLYWYRQTLGQGSEVLTYSQSDAQRDKSGRPSGRFSAERPERSVSTLKIQRTEQGDSAVYLCASSSTTWEAFFGQGTRLTVV.

The chain carries TRBV6-5 and TRBJ1-1; 7 nucleotides line up with TRBD1. Trimming took 6 bases from V and 3 from J; bases not matched to a gene: 7. Germline V gene sequence: CDR1 MNHEY, CDR2 SVGAGI. The CDR3 covers 14 residues. The CDR3 DNA follows: TGTGCCAGCAGATATCACAGGGGCTACACTGAAGCTTTCTTT. Translation gives CASRYHRGYTEAFF.

This clonotype was seen more than once but under ten times. The chain uses TRBV12-3 or TRBV12-4 and TRBJ1-1; no definite D call. The V end was cut by 3 bases, the J end by 1 base, with 9 bases between. The CDR3 covers 14 residues. The CDR3 DNA follows: TGTGCCAGCAGTTTTGGCGTGGCGAACACTGAAGCTTTCTTT. Encoded protein: CASSFGVANTEAFF.

This clonotype was seen a handful of times. The rearrangement links TRBV5-6 to TRBJ2-5; the match to TRBD2 covers 14 bases. The ends lost 3 bases at V and 6 bases at J; junction bases unmatched: 4. The CDR3 has 15 amino acids. Germline V CDR1 and CDR2: SGHDT, YYEEEE. The CDR3 reads CASSSGLAGAKTQYF. The DNA of the CDR3 is TGTGCCAGCAGCTCGGGACTAGCGGGGGCCAAGACCCAGTACTTC.